The T cell receptor beta chain under discussion was sequenced for a study of cytomegalovirus exposure and HLA in healthy donors. Across the whole study: Roughly 92 million unique TCRs, all from HLA-typed donors, were included in an early release of the data.

Study conclusions and caveats: While the bulk of TCR sequences proved rare, some public TCRs turned up in many donors.

Primers for the PCR totalled 60 Vbeta and 13 Jbeta. The table came from immunoSEQ multiplex PCR; TCRdb's copy has only in-frame clones and leaves some out. Of some 110,000 clones in the sample, approximately 66% are singletons; the top ten hold more than 6.5%. Regarding this clone: Its antigen remains unknown.

The sequenced sample was PBMCs. The receptor was derived from a woman between 35 and 50 years old in good health and CMV-seropositive.

The CDR3 sequence: CASSLATVGYGYTF. DNA for the CDR3: TGTGCCAGCAGCTTAGCGACAGTCGGCTATGGCTACACCTTC. The rearrangement links TRBV7-9 to TRBJ1-2, with a weak D call TRBD1 (5 bases). This CDR3 has 14 amino acids. The germline V gene has CDR1 SEHNR and CDR2 FQNEAQ (reference sequence). V lost 0 bases and J 4 bases, leaving 9 bases between the germline ends.